This is a list of T cell receptor beta chains from one sample in a study of T cells in pancreatic ductal adenocarcinoma. TCRdb's table, derived via immunoSEQ multiplex PCR, lists solely in-frame clones and lacks some. Among roughly 17,000 clones listed, more than 70% were seen once. Material for sequencing was PBMCs. The origin of the receptors is a human donor with pancreatic ductal adenocarcinoma. The CDR3 runs from the conserved cysteine through the conserved F or W. A D gene is named only where the DNA matches it firmly.

j_gene: TRBJ2-3
v_gene: TRBV19
d_gene: .
CDR3nt: TGTGCCACCGCCCGGGACACCGGGGCAGATACGCAGTATTTT
CDR3aa: CATARDTGADTQYF

j_gene: TRBJ1-1
v_gene: TRBV2
d_gene: .
CDR3nt: TGTGCCAGCAGTGAAGTTGGGCCAGGCCGGAACACTGAAGCTTTCTTT
CDR3aa: CASSEVGPGRNTEAFF

j_gene: TRBJ1-4
v_gene: TRBV6-5
d_gene: TRBD1
CDR3nt: TGTGCCAGCAGCCCTTTAGACAGGGGAACGACCAAACTGTTTTTT
CDR3aa: CASSPLDRGTTKLFF

j_gene: TRBJ2-1
v_gene: TRBV7-3
d_gene: TRBD2
CDR3nt: TGTGCCAGCAGCTCTAGCGGGGGGGCCAATGAGCAGTTCTTC
CDR3aa: CASSSSGGANEQFF

j_gene: TRBJ2-1
v_gene: TRBV7-3
d_gene: TRBD2
CDR3nt: TGTGCCAGCAGCCCCAGGGGTAGCGGGGGGGCGGCTTTATACAGCTCCTACAATGAGCAGTTCTTC
CDR3aa: CASSPRGSGGAALYSSYNEQFF

j_gene: TRBJ2-5
v_gene: TRBV7-2
d_gene: .
CDR3nt: TGTGCCAGCAGCTTAGCCAGTCAGATTGAGACCCAGTACTTC
CDR3aa: CASSLASQIETQYF

j_gene: TRBJ2-2
v_gene: TRBV7-9
d_gene: .
CDR3nt: TGTGCCAGCAGCACCGACGGGGGCACCGGGGAGCTGTTTTTT
CDR3aa: CASSTDGGTGELFF

j_gene: TRBJ1-1
v_gene: TRBV7-9
d_gene: .
CDR3nt: TGTGCCAGCAGCTTAGATGAGGTGAACACTGAAGCTTTCTTT
CDR3aa: CASSLDEVNTEAFF

j_gene: TRBJ1-1
v_gene: TRBV28
d_gene: .
CDR3nt: TGTGCCAGCAGCCCCGGTGGGGGGGGGAAGACTGAAGCTTTCTTT
CDR3aa: CASSPGGGGKTEAFF

j_gene: TRBJ2-5
v_gene: TRBV28
d_gene: .
CDR3nt: TGTGCCAGCGCTGTCGGGGGTGCAGAGACCCAGTACTTC
CDR3aa: CASAVGGAETQYF

j_gene: TRBJ1-5
v_gene: TRBV7-6
d_gene: .
CDR3nt: TGTGCCAGCAGCTTAGGAGGAGGGGTCAATCAGCCCCAGCATTTT
CDR3aa: CASSLGGGVNQPQHF